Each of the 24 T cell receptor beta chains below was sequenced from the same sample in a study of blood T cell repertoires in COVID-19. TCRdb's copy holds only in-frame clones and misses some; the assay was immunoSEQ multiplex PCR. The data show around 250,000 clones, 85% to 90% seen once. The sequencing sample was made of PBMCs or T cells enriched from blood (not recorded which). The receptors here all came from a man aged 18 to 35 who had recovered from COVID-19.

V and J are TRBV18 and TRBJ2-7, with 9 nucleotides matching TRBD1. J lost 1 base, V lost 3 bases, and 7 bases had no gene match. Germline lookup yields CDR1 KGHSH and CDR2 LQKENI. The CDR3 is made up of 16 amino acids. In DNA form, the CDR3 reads TGTGCCAGCTCACCTCCCCCGACAGGGGGTTCCTACGAGCAGTACTTC. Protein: CASSPPPTGGSYEQYF.

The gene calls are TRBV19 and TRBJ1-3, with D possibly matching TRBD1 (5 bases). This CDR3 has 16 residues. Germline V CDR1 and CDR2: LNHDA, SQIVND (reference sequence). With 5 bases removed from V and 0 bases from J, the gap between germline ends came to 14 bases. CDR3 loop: CASSLQGPLSGNTIYF. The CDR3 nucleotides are TGTGCCAGTAGTCTGCAGGGTCCGCTCTCTGGAAACACCATATATTTT.

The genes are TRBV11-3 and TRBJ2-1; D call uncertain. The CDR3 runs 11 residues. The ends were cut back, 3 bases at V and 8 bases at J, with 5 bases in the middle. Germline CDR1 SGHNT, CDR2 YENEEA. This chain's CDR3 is CASSLRYEQFF. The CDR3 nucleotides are TGTGCCAGCAGCTTGCGGTATGAGCAGTTCTTC.

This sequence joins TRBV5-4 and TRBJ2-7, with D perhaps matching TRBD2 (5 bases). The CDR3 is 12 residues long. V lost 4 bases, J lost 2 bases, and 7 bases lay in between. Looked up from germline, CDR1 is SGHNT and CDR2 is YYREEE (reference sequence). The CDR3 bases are TGTGCCAGCAGCACCGGGACCTACGAGCAGTACTTC. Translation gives CASSTGTYEQYF.

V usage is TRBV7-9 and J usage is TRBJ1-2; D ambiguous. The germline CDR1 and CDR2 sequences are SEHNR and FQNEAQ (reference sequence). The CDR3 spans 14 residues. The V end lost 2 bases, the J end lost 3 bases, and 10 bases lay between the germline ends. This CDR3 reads CASSLIGEDYGYTF. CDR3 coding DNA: TGTGCCAGCAGCTTAATTGGGGAGGACTATGGCTACACCTTC.

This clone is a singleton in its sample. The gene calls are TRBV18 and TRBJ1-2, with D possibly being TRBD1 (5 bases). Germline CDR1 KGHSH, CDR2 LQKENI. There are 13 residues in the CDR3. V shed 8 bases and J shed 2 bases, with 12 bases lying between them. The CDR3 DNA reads TGTGCCAGCACAGTTCCAGGGAACTATGGCTACACCTTC. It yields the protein CASTVPGNYGYTF.

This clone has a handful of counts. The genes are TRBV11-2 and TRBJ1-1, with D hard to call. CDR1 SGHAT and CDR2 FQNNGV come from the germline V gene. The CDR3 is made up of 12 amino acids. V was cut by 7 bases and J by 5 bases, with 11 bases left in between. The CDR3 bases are TGTGCCAGCACCGGGAGAGGGACTGAAGCTTTCTTT. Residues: CASTGRGTEAFF.

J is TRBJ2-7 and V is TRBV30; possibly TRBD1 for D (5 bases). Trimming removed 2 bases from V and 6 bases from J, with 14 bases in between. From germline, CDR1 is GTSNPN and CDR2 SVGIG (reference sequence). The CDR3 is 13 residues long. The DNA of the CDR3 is TGTGCCTGGAGTACAGGACGGTCTACCGAGCAGTACTTC. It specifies CAWSTGRSTEQYF.

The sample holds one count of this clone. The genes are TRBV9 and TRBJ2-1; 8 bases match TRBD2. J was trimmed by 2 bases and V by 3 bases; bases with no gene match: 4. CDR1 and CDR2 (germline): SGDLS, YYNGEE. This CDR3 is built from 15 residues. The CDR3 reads CASSAERETYNEQFF. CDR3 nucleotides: TGTGCCAGCAGCGCAGAGCGGGAGACCTACAATGAGCAGTTCTTC.

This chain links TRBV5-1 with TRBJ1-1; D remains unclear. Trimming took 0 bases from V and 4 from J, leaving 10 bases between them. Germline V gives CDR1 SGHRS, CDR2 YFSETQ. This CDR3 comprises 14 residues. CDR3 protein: CASSLVPEGTEAFF. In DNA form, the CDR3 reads TGCGCCAGCAGCTTGGTACCTGAGGGCACTGAAGCTTTCTTT.

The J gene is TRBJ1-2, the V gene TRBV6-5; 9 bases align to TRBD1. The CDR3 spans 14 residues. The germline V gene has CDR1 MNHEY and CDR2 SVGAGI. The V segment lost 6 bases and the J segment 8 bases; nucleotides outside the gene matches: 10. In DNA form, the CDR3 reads TGTGCCAGCAGGAAAGGACAGGGGCTCGGGGGCTACACCTTC. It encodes CASRKGQGLGGYTF.

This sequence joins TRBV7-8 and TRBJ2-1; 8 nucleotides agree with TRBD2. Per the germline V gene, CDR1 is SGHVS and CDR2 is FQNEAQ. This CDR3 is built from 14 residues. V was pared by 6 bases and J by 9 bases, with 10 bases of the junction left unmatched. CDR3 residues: CASSPTRTSSEQFF. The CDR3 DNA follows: TGTGCCAGCAGTCCCACCCGGACTAGCAGTGAGCAGTTCTTC. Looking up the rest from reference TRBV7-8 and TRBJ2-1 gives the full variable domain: GAGVSQSPRYKVAKRGQDVALRCDPISGHVSLFWYQQALGQGPEFLTYFQNEAQLDKSGLPSDRFFAERPEGSVSTLKIQRTQQEDSAVYLCASSPTRTSSEQFFGPGTRLTVL.

The CDR3 loop reads CASSGAGTSARSSYNEQFF. The CDR3 nucleotides are TGTGCCAGCAGTGGAGCCGGGACTAGCGCCAGAAGCTCCTACAATGAGCAGTTCTTC. This rearrangement joins TRBV2 to TRBJ2-1; 10 bases are a match to TRBD2. V shed 4 bases and J 0 bases; nucleotides not matched to a gene: 12. Germline assignment: CDR1 SNHLY and CDR2 FYNNEI. The CDR3 extends over 19 amino acids.

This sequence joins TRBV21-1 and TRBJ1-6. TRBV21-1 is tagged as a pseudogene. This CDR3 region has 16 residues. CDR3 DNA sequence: TGTGCCAGCAGGGTCCTATACCGTTCCTATAATTCACCCCTCCACTTT. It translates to CASRVLYRSYNSPLHF.

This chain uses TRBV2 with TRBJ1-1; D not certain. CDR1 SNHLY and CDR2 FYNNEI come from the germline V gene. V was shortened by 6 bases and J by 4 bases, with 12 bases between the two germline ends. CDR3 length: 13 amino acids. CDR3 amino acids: CASSVTGFTEAFF. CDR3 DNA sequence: TGTGCCAGCAGCGTAACGGGTTTCACTGAAGCTTTCTTT.

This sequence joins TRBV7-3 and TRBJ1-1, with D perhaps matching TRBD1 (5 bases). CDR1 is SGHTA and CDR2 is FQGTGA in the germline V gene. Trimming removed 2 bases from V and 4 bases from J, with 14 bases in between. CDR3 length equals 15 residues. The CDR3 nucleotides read TGTGCCAGCAGCTTACTCGGGGGGAAGGGCACTGAAGCTTTCTTT. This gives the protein CASSLLGGKGTEAFF. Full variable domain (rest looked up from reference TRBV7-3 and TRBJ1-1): GAGVSQTPSNKVTEKGKYVELRCDPISGHTALYWYRQSLGQGPEFLIYFQGTGAADDSGLPNDRFFAVRPEGSVSTLKIQRTERGDSAVYLCASSLLGGKGTEAFFGQGTRLTVV.

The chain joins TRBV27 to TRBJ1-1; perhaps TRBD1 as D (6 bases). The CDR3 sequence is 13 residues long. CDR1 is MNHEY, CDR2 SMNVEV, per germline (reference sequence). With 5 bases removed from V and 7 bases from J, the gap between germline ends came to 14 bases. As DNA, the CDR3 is TGTGCCAGCAGTAGCACCCCGGGACATGAAGCTTTCTTT. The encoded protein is CASSSTPGHEAFF.

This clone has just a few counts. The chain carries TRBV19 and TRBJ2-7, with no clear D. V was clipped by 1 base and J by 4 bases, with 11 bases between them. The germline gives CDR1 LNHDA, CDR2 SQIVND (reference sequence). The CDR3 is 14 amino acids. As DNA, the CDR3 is TGTGCCAGTAGTATAGGCCCGAGCAATTACGAGCAGTACTTC. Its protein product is CASSIGPSNYEQYF.

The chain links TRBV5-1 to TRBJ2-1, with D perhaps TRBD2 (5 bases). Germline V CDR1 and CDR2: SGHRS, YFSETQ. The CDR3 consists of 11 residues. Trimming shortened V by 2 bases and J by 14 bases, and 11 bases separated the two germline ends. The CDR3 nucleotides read TGCGCCAGCAGCTTAGCGGACGCAGAGTTCTTC. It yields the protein CASSLADAEFF.

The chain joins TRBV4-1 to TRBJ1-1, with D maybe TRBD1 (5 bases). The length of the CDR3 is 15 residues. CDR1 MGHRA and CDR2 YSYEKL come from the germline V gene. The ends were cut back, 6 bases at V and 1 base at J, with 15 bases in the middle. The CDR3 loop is CASRSGGVGNTEAFF. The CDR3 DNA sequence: TGCGCCAGCAGATCGGGAGGGGTTGGGAACACTGAAGCTTTCTTT.

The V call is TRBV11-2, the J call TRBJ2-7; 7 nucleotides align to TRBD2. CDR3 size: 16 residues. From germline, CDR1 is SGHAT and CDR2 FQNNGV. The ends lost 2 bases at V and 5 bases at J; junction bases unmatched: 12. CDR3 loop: CASSLPFGRESNEQYF. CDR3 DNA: TGTGCCAGCAGCTTACCTTTTGGGCGGGAGAGTAACGAGCAGTACTTC.

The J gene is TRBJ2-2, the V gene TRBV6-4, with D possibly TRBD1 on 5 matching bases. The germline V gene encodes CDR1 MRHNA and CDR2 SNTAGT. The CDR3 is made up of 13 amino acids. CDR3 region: CPIDSPNTGELFF. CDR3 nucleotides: TGTCCTATTGACAGCCCGAACACCGGGGAGCTGTTTTTT.

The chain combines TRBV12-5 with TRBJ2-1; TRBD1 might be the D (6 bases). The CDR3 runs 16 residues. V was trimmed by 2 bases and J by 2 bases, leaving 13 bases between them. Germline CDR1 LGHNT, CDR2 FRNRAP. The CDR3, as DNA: TGTGCTAGTGGTTTGAATACAGGGTTAACCTACAATGAGCAGTTCTTC. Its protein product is CASGLNTGLTYNEQFF.

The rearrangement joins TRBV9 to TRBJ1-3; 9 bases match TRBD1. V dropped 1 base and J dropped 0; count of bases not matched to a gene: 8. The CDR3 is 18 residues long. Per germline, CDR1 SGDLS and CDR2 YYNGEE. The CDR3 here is CASSVSLGTGSSGNTIYF. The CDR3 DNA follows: TGTGCCAGCAGCGTATCATTGGGGACAGGGTCCTCTGGAAACACCATATATTTT.